The clone carrying this TCR beta chain was seen only once. Its specificity is unknown. Mismatch with germline at one junction end may stem from a read error. These data originate in a study of cytomegalovirus exposure and HLA in healthy donors. Across the whole study: A preliminary data release comprised 91 million or so unique TCRs obtained from HLA-typed donors. Whole-study results and caveats: Fewer N-insertions than the approximately 700-donor mean were reportedly shown by an Asian-associated ancestry cluster in a later analysis. Later work associated 16,951 TCR beta sequences with HLA alleles at 0.05 false discovery rate. Most of the TCR beta V segments (in an earlier analysis) were productive either about 87% or about 30% of the time.

The CDR3 totals 13 residues. The germline CDR1 and CDR2 sequences are SSHAT and FNYEAQ (reference sequence). The PCR was carried out with 60 Vbeta primers and 13 Jbeta primers. Using immunoSEQ multiplex PCR, the repertoire was profiled, and TCRdb retains in-frame clones only, with some absent. In the table there are 150,000 to 200,000 clones, 84% of which are singletons. This clonotype originated in a boy aged 5-17 years in good health and CMV-seronegative. Sequences were obtained from PBMCs. The chain recombines TRBV7-7 with TRBJ2-2; 9 positions match TRBD1. The DNA of the CDR3 is TGTGCTAGCAGCTTAGCGCCAGGGACAGGGTTGTTTTTT. Amino acid sequence: CASSLAPGTGLFF.